A selection of T cell receptor beta chains follows, all from one sample in a study of OX40 agonist ivuxolimab in advanced cancers. Here immunoSEQ multiplex PCR was the method, and the copy in TCRdb shows in-frame clones only, minus some. The data show approximately 90,000 clones, about 88% seen once. Sequenced here: CD4+ or CD8+ T cells sorted from blood, sampled in a trial of the OX40 agonist ivuxolimab. Source of these receptors: an adult with an advanced solid tumor such as melanoma, head and neck, liver or kidney cancer. Both conserved end residues are part of each CDR3. The order of the fields is CDR3 length, D gene, J gene, V gene, clone size, CDR3 DNA, CDR3 protein. D genes are given only for firm matches. Size values are once, few and many counts, or a class for expanded clones, and some rows have none.

len: 14
d_gene: TRBD1
j_gene: TRBJ1-2
v_gene: TRBV7-2
abundance: few
CDR3nt: TGTGCCAGCCCTCGGACAGGGGAAAACTATGGCTACACCTTC
CDR3aa: CASPRTGENYGYTF

len: 15
d_gene: -
j_gene: TRBJ1-1
v_gene: TRBV4-1
abundance: -
CDR3nt: TGCGCCAGCAGCCAAGCTTTTCTAATGAACACTGAAGCTTTCTTT
CDR3aa: CASSQAFLMNTEAFF

len: 12
d_gene: -
j_gene: TRBJ2-1
v_gene: TRBV9
abundance: once
CDR3nt: TGTGCCAGCAGCGTAGTTGGGGGACCACTATTCTTC
CDR3aa: CASSVVGGPLFF

len: 16
d_gene: -
j_gene: TRBJ2-5
v_gene: TRBV2
abundance: -
CDR3nt: TGTGCCAGCAGTTTTACTGAAGGGGGCGGGGGGGAGACCCAGTACTTC
CDR3aa: CASSFTEGGGGETQYF

len: 19
d_gene: TRBD2
j_gene: TRBJ2-1
v_gene: TRBV14
abundance: -
CDR3nt: TGTGCCAGCAGCCCCTTGGGAGGGGGAGTTAGCGGGAAGTACAATGAGCAGTTCTTC
CDR3aa: CASSPLGGGVSGKYNEQFF

len: 14
d_gene: -
j_gene: TRBJ1-6
v_gene: TRBV6-5
abundance: once
CDR3nt: TGTGCCAGCAGTTCTCGACTGGGGAATTCACCCCTCCACTTT
CDR3aa: CASSSRLGNSPLHF

len: 14
d_gene: TRBD1
j_gene: TRBJ1-2
v_gene: TRBV7-2
abundance: -
CDR3nt: TGTGCCAGCAGCCTCCCGGGACAGGGGCGAGGCTACACCTTC
CDR3aa: CASSLPGQGRGYTF

len: 15
d_gene: -
j_gene: TRBJ1-4
v_gene: TRBV7-9
abundance: -
CDR3nt: TGTGCCAGCAGCCCACCTAGTCAGGGAAATGAAAAACTGTTTTTT
CDR3aa: CASSPPSQGNEKLFF

len: 16
d_gene: TRBD2
j_gene: TRBJ2-2
v_gene: TRBV4-1
abundance: -
CDR3nt: TGCGCCAGCAGCCAAAGCGGGACCCCGAACACCGGGGAGCTGTTTTTT
CDR3aa: CASSQSGTPNTGELFF

len: 15
d_gene: -
j_gene: TRBJ2-2
v_gene: TRBV10-3
abundance: -
CDR3nt: TGTGCCATCAGTGAAGGTGGGAGGATCACCGGGGAGCTGTTTTTT
CDR3aa: CAISEGGRITGELFF

len: 14
d_gene: -
j_gene: TRBJ2-2
v_gene: TRBV18
abundance: -
CDR3nt: TGTGCCAGCTCACCCATAGGATACACCGGGGAGCTGTTTTTT
CDR3aa: CASSPIGYTGELFF

len: 13
d_gene: -
j_gene: TRBJ1-6
v_gene: TRBV6-1
abundance: -
CDR3nt: TGTGCCAGTTATCAGGGGTTGTATTCACCCCTCCACTTT
CDR3aa: CASYQGLYSPLHF

len: 16
d_gene: -
j_gene: TRBJ2-2
v_gene: TRBV7-9
abundance: -
CDR3nt: TGTGCCAGCAGCTTATTGGGCGGGACTGGCACCGGGGAGCTGTTTTTT
CDR3aa: CASSLLGGTGTGELFF

len: 15
d_gene: TRBD1
j_gene: TRBJ2-2
v_gene: TRBV5-4
abundance: -
CDR3nt: TGTGCCAGCAGCTTGGGACAGGGGGTCTTCGGGGAGCTGTTTTTT
CDR3aa: CASSLGQGVFGELFF

len: 14
d_gene: -
j_gene: TRBJ1-1
v_gene: TRBV4-1
abundance: -
CDR3nt: TGCGCCAGCAGCCAAGATCGGGGGGAGCGGGTGGCTTTCTTT
CDR3aa: CASSQDRGERVAFF

len: 13
d_gene: TRBD1
j_gene: TRBJ2-7
v_gene: TRBV29-1
abundance: -
CDR3nt: TGCAGCGCGGGACAGGGAATTTCCTACGAGCAGTACTTC
CDR3aa: CSAGQGISYEQYF

len: 14
d_gene: TRBD1
j_gene: TRBJ1-2
v_gene: TRBV10-3
abundance: few
CDR3nt: TGTGCCATCAAGGGGACAGTCCTTAACTATGGCTACACCTTC
CDR3aa: CAIKGTVLNYGYTF

len: 16
d_gene: -
j_gene: TRBJ1-5
v_gene: TRBV30
abundance: -
CDR3nt: TGTGCCTGGAGTCCTCTGACCGGGCAGGGCAATCAGCCCCAGCATTTT
CDR3aa: CAWSPLTGQGNQPQHF

len: 15
d_gene: TRBD1
j_gene: TRBJ2-5
v_gene: TRBV5-1
abundance: -
CDR3nt: TGCGCCAGCAGCTTGGCGACAGGGGGCAGGGAGACCCAGTACTTC
CDR3aa: CASSLATGGRETQYF

len: 14
d_gene: -
j_gene: TRBJ2-2
v_gene: TRBV19
abundance: once
CDR3nt: TGTGCCAGTGTACAGGGTTGGAACACCGGGGAGCTGTTTTTT
CDR3aa: CASVQGWNTGELFF

len: 14
d_gene: -
j_gene: TRBJ2-7
v_gene: TRBV11-2
abundance: -
CDR3nt: TGTGCCAGCAGCCCCCCGGGCAACCCCTACGAGCAGTACTTC
CDR3aa: CASSPPGNPYEQYF

len: 15
d_gene: TRBD1
j_gene: TRBJ2-7
v_gene: TRBV25-1
abundance: -
CDR3nt: TGTGCCAGCAGTATCGGACAGGGAGCGGCCTACGAGCAGTACTTC
CDR3aa: CASSIGQGAAYEQYF